The source of this TCR beta chain is a study of Ad26.COV2.S vaccination and SARS-CoV-2 variants. Documented treatment: some 19 received Ad26.COV2.S at low or high dose, single or two shots; several received placebo; per-sample allocation not given. Repertoires come from day 63 after the first vaccine or placebo injection. This CDR3 is built from 13 residues. V lost 5 bases and J 1 base, leaving 8 bases between the germline ends. Germline V gives CDR1 MNHEY, CDR2 SMNVEV (reference sequence). Some clones are missing from TCRdb's copy, which holds only in-frame ones; the method was immunoSEQ multiplex PCR. The sample records about 320,000 clones, almost 90% being singletons. Only a few counts were recorded for this clone.

The chain links TRBV27 to TRBJ1-1; D ambiguous. Material: peripheral blood, obtained in a trial of Ad26.COV2.S vaccine versus placebo. This TCR was sampled from a person between 18 and 65 years old who received the Ad26.COV2.S COVID-19 vaccine or a placebo. CDR3 coding DNA: TGTGCCAGCAGTCCCAGGTCGAACACTGAAGCTTTCTTT. This translates into CASSPRSNTEAFF.